This TCR beta chain is from a study of T cell repertoires in cytomegalovirus infection. One entry per CDR3 protein, called by TCRdb with MiXCR from the reads. The repertoire holds fewer than 200,000 distinct CDR3 sequences, with around 20% as singletons. Material: PBMCs. The sequence came from a human donor in good health (CMV status not recorded). Some clones in this sample may be carry-over from other donors' samples.

The chain's CDR3 is CASSQEKGEQFF. DNA for the CDR3: TGCGCCAGCAGCCAAGAAAAGGGTGAGCAGTTCTTC. This sequence joins TRBV4-1 and TRBJ2-1; D ambiguous. Germline loops: CDR1 MGHRA, CDR2 YSYEKL. V lost 0 bases and J 9 bases, leaving 6 bases between the germline ends. The CDR3 is 12 amino acids.